Presented here are 22 T cell receptor beta chains from one specimen sequenced in a study of cytomegalovirus exposure and HLA in healthy donors. Primers included in the PCR were 60 Vbeta and 13 Jbeta primers. Assay: immunoSEQ multiplex PCR; the TCRdb copy retains only in-frame clones and omits some. The table shows 150,000 to 200,000 clones, with roughly 79% occurring only once. Sequencing was performed on PBMCs. Source of these receptors: a man younger than 30 in good health and CMV-seropositive.

This chain joins TRBV5-1 and TRBJ1-3; D remains ambiguous. Looked up from germline, CDR1 is SGHRS and CDR2 is YFSETQ. V was trimmed by 7 bases and J by 0 bases, leaving 14 bases between them. The CDR3 extends over 15 amino acids. The CDR3: CASRPAGLSGNTIYF. CDR3 coding DNA: TGCGCCAGCCGCCCGGCAGGCCTCTCTGGAAACACCATATATTTT.

The rearrangement uses TRBV27 and TRBJ2-2, with D perhaps matching TRBD2 (5 bases). Trimming stripped 2 bases from V and 6 bases from J, with 7 bases between. The CDR3 has 13 amino acids. Germline V gene sequence: CDR1 MNHEY, CDR2 SMNVEV (reference sequence). The CDR3 DNA sequence: TGTGCCAGCAGTTTAAAGGGAGCCGGGGAGCTGTTTTTT. Translation: CASSLKGAGELFF.

This clone was found a few times. The chain recombines TRBV5-5 with TRBJ1-2, with D perhaps matching TRBD1 (5 bases). There are 13 residues in the CDR3. Germline CDR1 and CDR2: SGHKS and YYEKEE (reference sequence). The germline V and J ends were trimmed by 5 bases and 4 bases, with 12 bases remaining between them. CDR3 loop: CASRQGESYGYTF. The CDR3 bases are TGTGCCAGCAGGCAGGGTGAGAGCTATGGCTACACCTTC.

For this clone: The conserved closing phenylalanine or tryptophan is absent in this CDR3, likely reflecting a read error. The J gene is TRBJ1-6, the V gene TRBV6-1; 7 bases align to TRBD1. CDR3 length: 15 residues. Germline V gene sequence: CDR1 MNHNS, CDR2 SASEGT. J was trimmed by 8 bases and V by 7 bases; bases with no gene match: 11. DNA for the CDR3: TGTGCCAGCACTCTGAGAGGGACAGCCTATTCACCCCTCCACCTT. It is translated as CASTLRGTAYSPLHL.

V is TRBV5-6 and J is TRBJ1-5, with D maybe TRBD1 (5 bases). Per germline, CDR1 SGHDT and CDR2 YYEEEE. This CDR3 region has 14 residues. V shed 0 bases and J shed 6 bases, with 10 bases lying between them. The CDR3 region has the DNA TGTGCCAGCAGCTTGGGCCAGGGATTTCAGCCCCAGCATTTT. Translating gives CASSLGQGFQPQHF.

This chain uses TRBV5-4 with TRBJ2-7; D might be TRBD1 (6 bases). V was shortened by 4 bases and J by 5 bases, with 19 bases between the two germline ends. CDR1 is SGHNT, CDR2 YYREEE, per germline (reference sequence). This CDR3 has 15 residues. The CDR3 region is CASSLQGYPENEQYF. CDR3 in DNA: TGTGCCAGCAGCCTGCAGGGGTACCCTGAGAACGAGCAGTACTTC.

The gene calls are TRBV28 and TRBJ1-2, with 7 positions matching TRBD1. CDR1 is MDHEN, CDR2 SYDVKM, per germline. CDR3 length: 14 residues. V dropped 7 bases and J dropped 3; count of bases not matched to a gene: 8. CDR3 sequence: CASTEGANDYGYTF. The CDR3 DNA reads as TGTGCCAGCACTGAGGGGGCGAACGACTATGGCTACACCTTC.

A single count supports this clone. V is TRBV11-2 and J is TRBJ2-6; no clear D gene. V was cut by 4 bases and J by 3 bases, with 19 bases left in between. This CDR3 is built from 18 residues. Germline V gene data show CDR1 as SGHAT and CDR2 as FQNNGV. The CDR3 coding sequence is TGTGCCAGCAGCTCTAGACGCTTCCCTAGAGGTGGGGCCAACGTCCTGACTTTC. Translation: CASSSRRFPRGGANVLTF. Together with reference TRBV11-2 and TRBJ2-6, the CDR3 gives the full variable domain: EAGVAQSPRYKIIEKRQSVAFWCNPISGHATLYWYQQILGQGPKLLIQFQNNGVVDDSQLPKDRFSAERLKGVDSTLKIQPAKLEDSAVYLCASSSRRFPRGGANVLTFGAGSRLTVL.

This clone was detected only a few times. The chain joins TRBV5-1 to TRBJ1-2; TRBD1 matches 8 bases. This CDR3 is 15 amino acids long. Per the germline V gene, CDR1 is SGHRS and CDR2 is YFSETQ. Losses at the gene ends were 0 bases for V and 4 bases for J; bases not matched to a gene: 5. The CDR3 protein is CASSLEPGGGYGYTF. In DNA, the CDR3 is TGCGCCAGCAGCTTGGAGCCAGGGGGCGGCTATGGCTACACCTTC.

This CDR3 is CAISVFQSGSYEQYF. CDR3 in DNA: TGTGCCATCAGTGTCTTTCAGAGCGGGAGCTACGAGCAGTACTTC. The V gene is TRBV10-3, the J gene TRBJ2-7, with 8 bases aligning to TRBD2. The ends lost 4 bases at V and 3 bases at J; junction bases unmatched: 8. The germline V gene has CDR1 ENHRY and CDR2 SYGVKD. CDR3 length: 15 amino acids.

CDR3 protein: CASSAQGKGYTF. Here the CDR3 DNA reads TGTGCCAGCAGCGCACAGGGTAAAGGCTACACCTTC. The rearrangement links TRBV11-2 to TRBJ1-2; tentatively, D is TRBD1 (6 bases). The germline V and J ends were trimmed by 5 bases and 8 bases, with 12 bases remaining between them. Germline loops: CDR1 SGHAT, CDR2 FQNNGV. The CDR3 covers 12 residues.

CDR3 residues: CASSGRPGQGAGEQYF. The CDR3, as DNA: TGCGCCAGCAGTGGGAGACCGGGACAGGGGGCTGGTGAGCAGTACTTC. V is TRBV10-1 and J is TRBJ2-7; 12 positions agree with TRBD1. This CDR3 is 16 amino acids long. Looked up from germline, CDR1 is WNHNN and CDR2 is SYGVQD (reference sequence). J gave up 7 bases and V 4 bases, and 11 bases lay outside the gene matches.

The rearrangement joins TRBV7-9 to TRBJ1-3; TRBD1 might be the D (6 bases). V lost 0 bases to trimming and J lost 0 bases, with 9 bases between them. This CDR3 is built from 16 residues. Germline loops: CDR1 SEHNR, CDR2 FQNEAQ (reference sequence). The chain's CDR3 is CASSLAGQASGNTIYF. The DNA for the CDR3 is TGTGCCAGCAGCTTAGCGGGACAAGCCTCTGGAAACACCATATATTTT.

Comment on this clone: Germline and junction disagree at one end, which may indicate a read error. V is TRBV18 and J is TRBJ2-7, with 10 bases fitting TRBD1. The CDR3 has 15 residues. Looked up from germline, CDR1 is KGHSH and CDR2 is LQKENI. Written as DNA, the CDR3 is TGTGCCAGCTCACCAGCGACAGGGGGCGCGAAAGAGCAGTATTTC. Its translation: CASSPATGGAKEQYF.

The chain recombines TRBV5-1 with TRBJ1-2; TRBD1 matches at 7 bases. The junction had 2 bases not matched to a gene; V was cut back by 0 bases and J by 6 bases. The germline gives CDR1 SGHRS, CDR2 YFSETQ. There are 13 residues in the CDR3. The CDR3 nucleotides read TGCGCCAGCAGCTTGGCCACAGGGGATGGCTACACCTTC. Translating gives CASSLATGDGYTF. The full variable domain, its missing parts supplied by reference TRBV5-1 and TRBJ1-2, is KAGVTQTPRYLIKTRGQQVTLSCSPISGHRSVSWYQQTPGQGLQFLFEYFSETQRNKGNFPGRFSGRQFSNSRSEMNVSTLELGDSALYLCASSLATGDGYTFGSGTRLTVV.

The chain has TRBV7-9 and TRBJ2-2; 9 bases line up with TRBD1. CDR1 SEHNR and CDR2 FQNEAQ come from the germline V gene (reference sequence). With 5 bases clipped from V and 6 bases from J, the junction kept 7 bases outside the gene matches. The CDR3 is 15 residues long. The CDR3 reads CASSQYRQGAGELFF. The CDR3, as DNA: TGTGCCAGCAGCCAATATCGACAGGGGGCCGGGGAGCTGTTTTTT.

The V gene is TRBV30, the J gene TRBJ1-2; the D is unclear. This CDR3 is 15 amino acids long. The germline V gene encodes CDR1 GTSNPN and CDR2 SVGIG (reference sequence). V gave up 0 bases and J gave up 6 bases, with 17 bases separating them. CDR3 nucleotides: TGTGCCTGGAGTGTATATTCTCGAGGAACCCATGGCTACACCTTC. Protein: CAWSVYSRGTHGYTF.

This clone appeared a few times. V is TRBV7-2 and J is TRBJ1-4; a weak D match, TRBD1 (6 bases). This CDR3 is 15 amino acids long. CDR1 is SGHTA and CDR2 is FQGNSA in the germline V gene. Trimming left V 5 bases short and J 6 bases short, with 16 bases between. The DNA of the CDR3 is TGTGCCAGCAGCCTAAGGGTGGGGGCTGATGAAAAACTGTTTTTT. Amino acids: CASSLRVGADEKLFF.

The chain uses TRBV9 and TRBJ1-3; D is unresolved. The V gene lost 4 bases and the J gene lost 4 bases, with 15 bases spanning the gap. CDR1 and CDR2 from the germline V gene are SGDLS and YYNGEE. The CDR3 covers 15 residues. In DNA, the CDR3 is TGTGCCAGCAGCTCAACCTGGTCCTACGGAAACACCATATATTTT. Its protein product is CASSSTWSYGNTIYF.

The chain couples TRBV18 to TRBJ1-1, with 8 bases matching TRBD1. Germline V gene lookup returns CDR1 KGHSH and CDR2 LQKENI. This CDR3 region has 14 residues. Trimming removed 4 bases from V and 6 bases from J; junction bases left unmatched: 7. This CDR3 reads CASSQGQGRAEAFF. The CDR3 DNA sequence: TGTGCCAGCTCACAAGGACAGGGTCGGGCTGAAGCTTTCTTT.

This rearrangement joins TRBV5-4 to TRBJ2-2; a possible D gene is TRBD1 (6 bases). The germline V gene has CDR1 SGHNT and CDR2 YYREEE (reference sequence). V was pared by 4 bases and J by 3 bases, with 13 bases between. The CDR3 sequence is 15 residues long. The CDR3 here is CASSPRTDYTGELFF. The CDR3 nucleotides are TGTGCCAGCAGCCCCCGGACAGATTACACCGGGGAGCTGTTTTTT. Full variable domain (remainder filled in from reference TRBV5-4 and TRBJ2-2): ETGVTQSPTHLIKTRGQQVTLRCSSQSGHNTVSWYQQALGQGPQFIFQYYREEENGRGNFPPRFSGLQFPNYSSELNVNALELDDSALYLCASSPRTDYTGELFFGEGSRLTVL.

The chain has TRBV2 and TRBJ1-1; no clear D gene. From germline, CDR1 is SNHLY and CDR2 FYNNEI. CDR3 length: 11 amino acids. V lost 6 bases and J lost 8, with 10 bases in between. The CDR3: CASRAGIEAFF. The CDR3 DNA reads TGTGCCAGCAGGGCAGGAATCGAAGCTTTCTTT.